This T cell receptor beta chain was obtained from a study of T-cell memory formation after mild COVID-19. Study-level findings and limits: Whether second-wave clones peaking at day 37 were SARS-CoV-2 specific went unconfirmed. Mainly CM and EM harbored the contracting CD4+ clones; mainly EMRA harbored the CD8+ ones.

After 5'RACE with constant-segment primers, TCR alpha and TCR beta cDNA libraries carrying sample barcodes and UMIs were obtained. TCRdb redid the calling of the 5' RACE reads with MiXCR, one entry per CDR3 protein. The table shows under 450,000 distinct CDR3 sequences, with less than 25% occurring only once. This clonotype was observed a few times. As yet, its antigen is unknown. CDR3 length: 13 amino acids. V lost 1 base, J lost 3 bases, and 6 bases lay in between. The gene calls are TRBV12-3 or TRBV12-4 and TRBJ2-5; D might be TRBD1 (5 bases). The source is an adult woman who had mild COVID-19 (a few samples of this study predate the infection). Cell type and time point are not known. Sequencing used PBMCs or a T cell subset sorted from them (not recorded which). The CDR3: CASSLVREETQYF. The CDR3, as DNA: TGTGCCAGCAGTTTAGTCAGGGAAGAGACCCAGTACTTC.